This T cell receptor beta chain was sequenced in a study of OX40 agonist ivuxolimab in advanced cancers. Turning to the study itself: At 0.01 to 10 mg/kg, ivuxolimab was administered intravenously to patients every 2 weeks. Participants, roughly 80% male, averaged around 60 years of age, ranging from about 20 to 79.

Concerning this clone itself: Its antigen is currently unknown.

The repertoire was sequenced with immunoSEQ multiplex PCR; TCRdb's copy has only in-frame clones and lacks some. The data hold about 58,000 clones, with 86% observed a single time. On cycle 4 day 1 and cycle 7 day 1, as well as at baseline, blood was sampled. Regarding the study as a whole: Clonal expansion was seen in CD4+ and CD8+ blood T cells by week 6 at 0.1 to 3.0 mg/kg.

CDR1 is MGHDK, CDR2 SYGVNS, per germline. Trimming cost V 4 bases and J 7 bases; bases outside gene matches: 5. The CDR3 consists of 13 residues. The sample consisted of CD4+ or CD8+ T cells sorted from blood, taken in a trial of the OX40 agonist ivuxolimab. V gene TRBV25-1 combines with J gene TRBJ1-2, with 8 bases lining up with TRBD1. The receptor comes from an adult with an advanced solid tumor such as melanoma, head and neck, liver or kidney cancer. The CDR3 sequence: CASSGSTGGGYTF. The CDR3 nucleotides are TGTGCCAGCAGTGGAAGTACAGGGGGTGGCTACACCTTC.